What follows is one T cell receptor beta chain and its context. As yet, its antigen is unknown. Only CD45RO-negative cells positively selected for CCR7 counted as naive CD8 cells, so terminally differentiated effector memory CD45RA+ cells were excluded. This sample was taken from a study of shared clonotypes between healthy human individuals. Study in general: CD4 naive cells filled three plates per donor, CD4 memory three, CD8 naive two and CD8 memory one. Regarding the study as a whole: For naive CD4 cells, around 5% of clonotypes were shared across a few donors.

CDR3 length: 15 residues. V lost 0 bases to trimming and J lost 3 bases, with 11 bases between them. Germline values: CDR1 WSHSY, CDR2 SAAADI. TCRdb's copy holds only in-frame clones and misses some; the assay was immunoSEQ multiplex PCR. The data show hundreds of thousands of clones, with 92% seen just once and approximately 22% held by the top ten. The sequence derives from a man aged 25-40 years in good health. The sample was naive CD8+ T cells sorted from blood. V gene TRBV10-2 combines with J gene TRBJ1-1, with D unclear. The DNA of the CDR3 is TGCGCCAGCAGTGAGTCGACCTATGGGGACACTGAAGCTTTCTTT. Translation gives CASSESTYGDTEAFF.